The clone carrying this T cell receptor (beta chain) was seen repeatedly, ten times or more. Each CDR3 protein gets one entry after TCRdb re-called the 5' RACE reads with MiXCR. The sample lists 200,000 to 250,000 distinct CDR3 sequences; about 10% were seen once. This entry belongs to a study of CD8 T cells in ankylosing spondylitis. Source material: blood, either unsorted or a sorted T cell fraction (not recorded which). This TCR derives from a male donor with ankylosing spondylitis or in good health (not recorded which).

This CDR3 is CASSLASSRSHEQFF. The CDR3 DNA reads TGTGCCAGCAGCTTAGCTTCCTCCAGGTCCCATGAGCAGTTCTTC. The chain carries TRBV7-2 and TRBJ2-1; D is unclear. Germline CDR1 reads SGHTA; CDR2 reads FQGNSA. Trimming cost V 0 bases and J 8 bases, with 14 bases left between them. This CDR3 comprises 15 residues.